This T cell receptor (beta chain) originates from a study of T-cell reconstitution after alpha-beta-depleted transplantation in children. There are 14 residues in the CDR3. Germline V CDR1 and CDR2: SEHNR, FQNEAQ (reference sequence). Between the trimmed V and J ends, which lost 1 base and 9 bases, there was a span of 13 bases. TCRbeta library construction was performed incorporating unique molecular identifiers. TCRdb analysed the PCR reads with MiXCR anew, one entry per CDR3 protein. The sample gives some 500,000 distinct CDR3 sequences, about 16% of which show up once; 2.5% to 4% is in the top ten. This clonotype has just a few counts.

This sequence was found in a human donor who donated a stem cell graft to a child with acute lymphoblastic leukemia. The chain uses TRBV7-9 and TRBJ2-1; no clear D gene. The specimen comprised PBMCs from the stem cell graft donor, sampled from the stem cell graft. CDR3 DNA: TGTGCCAGCAGCTTAGAAAGCGCGATTGGTGAGCAGTTCTTC. Its protein is CASSLESAIGEQFF.